This T cell receptor beta chain was observed in a study of blood T cell repertoires in COVID-19. Method: immunoSEQ multiplex PCR; TCRdb's copy keeps in-frame clones and lacks some. The table lists tens of thousands of clones, about 91% of them singletons, with about 5% in the top ten. The CDR3 is 15 residues long. V was clipped by 6 bases and J by 0 bases; unmatched bases: 5. CDR1 and CDR2 (germline): LNHDA, SQIVND (reference sequence). This clone was seen only once. The receptor's source is an older woman with active COVID-19. Sequencing used peripheral blood. The V gene is TRBV19, the J gene TRBJ1-3; 7 bases align to TRBD1. The CDR3 here is CASSRDRVSGNTIYF. The CDR3 DNA is TGTGCCAGTAGCCGCGACAGGGTCTCTGGAAACACCATATATTTT.